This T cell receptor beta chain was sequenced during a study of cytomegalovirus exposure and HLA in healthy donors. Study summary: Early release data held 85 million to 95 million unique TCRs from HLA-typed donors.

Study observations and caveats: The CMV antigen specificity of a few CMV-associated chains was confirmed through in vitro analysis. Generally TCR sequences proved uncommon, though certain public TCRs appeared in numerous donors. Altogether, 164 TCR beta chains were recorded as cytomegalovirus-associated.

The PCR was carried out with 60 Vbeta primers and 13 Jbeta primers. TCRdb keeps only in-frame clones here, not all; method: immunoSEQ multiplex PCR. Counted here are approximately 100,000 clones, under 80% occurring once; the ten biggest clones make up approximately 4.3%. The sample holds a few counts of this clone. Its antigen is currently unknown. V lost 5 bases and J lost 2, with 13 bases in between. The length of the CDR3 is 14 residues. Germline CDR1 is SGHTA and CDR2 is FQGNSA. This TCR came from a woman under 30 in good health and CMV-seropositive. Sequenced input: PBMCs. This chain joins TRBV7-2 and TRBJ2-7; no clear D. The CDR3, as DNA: TGTGCCAGCAGCGTATTGACTTCTACCTACGAGCAGTACTTC. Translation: CASSVLTSTYEQYF.